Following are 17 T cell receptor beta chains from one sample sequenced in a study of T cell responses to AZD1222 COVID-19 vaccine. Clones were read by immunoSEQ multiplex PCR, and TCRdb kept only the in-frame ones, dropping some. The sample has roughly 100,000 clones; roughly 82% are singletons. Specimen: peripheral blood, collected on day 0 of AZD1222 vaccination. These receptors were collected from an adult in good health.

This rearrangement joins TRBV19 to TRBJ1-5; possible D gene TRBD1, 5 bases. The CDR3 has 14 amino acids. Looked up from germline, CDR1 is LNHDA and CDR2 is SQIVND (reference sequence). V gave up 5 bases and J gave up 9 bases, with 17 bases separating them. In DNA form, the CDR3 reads TGTGCCAGTAGTGTCGGGACCCTTCTGCGGCCCCAGCATTTT. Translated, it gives CASSVGTLLRPQHF.

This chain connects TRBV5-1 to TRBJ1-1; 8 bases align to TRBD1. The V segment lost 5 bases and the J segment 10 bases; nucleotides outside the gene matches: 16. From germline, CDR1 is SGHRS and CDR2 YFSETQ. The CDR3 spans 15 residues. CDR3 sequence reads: CASRGDTRTGLSAFF. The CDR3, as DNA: TGCGCCAGCAGGGGGGATACTCGGACAGGGCTTTCAGCTTTCTTT. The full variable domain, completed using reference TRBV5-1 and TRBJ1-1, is KAGVTQTPRYLIKTRGQQVTLSCSPISGHRSVSWYQQTPGQGLQFLFEYFSETQRNKGNFPGRFSGRQFSNSRSEMNVSTLELGDSALYLCASRGDTRTGLSAFFGQGTRLTVV.

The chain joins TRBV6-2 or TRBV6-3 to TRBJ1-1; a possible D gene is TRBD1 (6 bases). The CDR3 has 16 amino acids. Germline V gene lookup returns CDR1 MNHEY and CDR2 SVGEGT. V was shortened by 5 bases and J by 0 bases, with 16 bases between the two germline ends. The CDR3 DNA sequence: TGTGCCAGCAGTCCACCCAGGGGACTATTGAACACTGAAGCTTTCTTT. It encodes CASSPPRGLLNTEAFF.

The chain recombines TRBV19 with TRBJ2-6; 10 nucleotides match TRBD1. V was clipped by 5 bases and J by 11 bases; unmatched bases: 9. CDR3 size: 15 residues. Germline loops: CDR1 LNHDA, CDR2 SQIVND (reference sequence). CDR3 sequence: CASSRGGQGSYVLTF. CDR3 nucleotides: TGTGCCAGTAGTCGTGGGGGACAGGGGAGCTACGTCCTGACTTTC. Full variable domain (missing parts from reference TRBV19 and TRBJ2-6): DGGITQSPKYLFRKEGQNVTLSCEQNLNHDAMYWYRQDPGQGLRLIYYSQIVNDFQKGDIAEGYSVSREKKESFPLTVTSAQKNPTAFYLCASSRGGQGSYVLTFGAGSRLTVL.

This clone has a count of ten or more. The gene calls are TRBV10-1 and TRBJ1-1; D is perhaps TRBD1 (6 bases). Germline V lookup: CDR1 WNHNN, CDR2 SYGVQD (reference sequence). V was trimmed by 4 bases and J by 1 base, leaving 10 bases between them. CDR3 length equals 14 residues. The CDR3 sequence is CASSGDTQNTEAFF. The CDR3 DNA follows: TGCGCCAGCAGTGGGGACACTCAGAACACTGAAGCTTTCTTT.

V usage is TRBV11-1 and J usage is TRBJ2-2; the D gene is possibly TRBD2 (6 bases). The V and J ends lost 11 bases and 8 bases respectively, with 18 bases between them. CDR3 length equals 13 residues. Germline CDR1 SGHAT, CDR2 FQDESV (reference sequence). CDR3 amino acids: CASRRRAQGELFF. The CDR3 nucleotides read TGTGCCTCCCGACGGAGGGCGCAGGGGGAGCTGTTTTTT. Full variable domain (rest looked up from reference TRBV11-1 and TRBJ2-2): EAEVAQSPRYKITEKSQAVAFWCDPISGHATLYWYRQILGQGPELLVQFQDESVVDDSQLPKDRFSAERLKGVDSTLKIQPAELGDSAMYLCASRRRAQGELFFGEGSRLTVL.

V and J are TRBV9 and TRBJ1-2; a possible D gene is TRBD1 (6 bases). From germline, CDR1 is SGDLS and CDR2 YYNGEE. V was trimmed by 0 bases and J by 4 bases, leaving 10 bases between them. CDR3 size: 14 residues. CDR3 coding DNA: TGTGCCAGCAGCGTAGGGGGGGCCTCCTATGGCTACACCTTC. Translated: CASSVGGASYGYTF.

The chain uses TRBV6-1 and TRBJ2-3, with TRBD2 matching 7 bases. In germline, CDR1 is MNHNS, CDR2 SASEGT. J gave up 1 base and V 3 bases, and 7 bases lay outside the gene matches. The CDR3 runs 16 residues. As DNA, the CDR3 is TGTGCCAGCAGTGAGAGAAGGGCGGGGGGCACAGATACGCAGTATTTT. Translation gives CASSERRAGGTDTQYF.

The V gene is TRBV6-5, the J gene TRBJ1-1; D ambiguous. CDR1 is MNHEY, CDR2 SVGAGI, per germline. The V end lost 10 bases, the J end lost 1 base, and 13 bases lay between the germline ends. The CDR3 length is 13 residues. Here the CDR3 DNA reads TGTGCCACCTCCCCTGGCGGGAACACTGAAGCTTTCTTT. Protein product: CATSPGGNTEAFF.

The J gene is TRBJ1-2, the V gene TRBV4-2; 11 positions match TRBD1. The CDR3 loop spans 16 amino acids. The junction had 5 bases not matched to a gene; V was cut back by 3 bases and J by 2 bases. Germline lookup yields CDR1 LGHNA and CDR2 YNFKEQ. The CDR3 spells CASSHTGTGGNYGYTF. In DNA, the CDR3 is TGTGCCAGCAGCCACACCGGGACAGGGGGGAACTATGGCTACACCTTC.

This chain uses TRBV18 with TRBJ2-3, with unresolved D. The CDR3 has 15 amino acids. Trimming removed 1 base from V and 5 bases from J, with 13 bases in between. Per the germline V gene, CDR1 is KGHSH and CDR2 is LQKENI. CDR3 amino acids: CASSPLGPLGDTQYF. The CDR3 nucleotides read TGTGCCAGCTCACCACTCGGTCCACTCGGAGATACGCAGTATTTT. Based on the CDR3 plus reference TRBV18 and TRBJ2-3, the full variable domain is NAGVMQNPRHLVRRRGQEARLRCSPMKGHSHVYWYRQLPEEGLKFMVYLQKENIIDESGMPKERFSAEFPKEGPSILRIQQVVRGDSAAYFCASSPLGPLGDTQYFGPGTRLTVL.

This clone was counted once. The DNA of the CDR3 is TGCAGTGCTAGTAATATTTCGGGACTACGAACCGGGGAGCTGTTTTTT. Amino acids: CSASNISGLRTGELFF. The V and J genes are TRBV20-1 and TRBJ2-2; TRBD2 aligns across 7 bases. The CDR3 contains 16 residues. From germline, CDR1 is DFQATT and CDR2 SNEGSKA (reference sequence). Trimming took 3 bases from V and 5 from J; bases not matched to a gene: 12.

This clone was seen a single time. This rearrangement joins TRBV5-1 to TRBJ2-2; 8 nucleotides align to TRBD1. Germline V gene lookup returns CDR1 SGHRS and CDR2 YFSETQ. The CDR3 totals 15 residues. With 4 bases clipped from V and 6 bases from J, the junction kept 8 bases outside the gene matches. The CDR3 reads CASSTDRGSAGELFF. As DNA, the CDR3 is TGCGCCAGCAGCACCGACAGGGGTTCAGCCGGGGAGCTGTTTTTT. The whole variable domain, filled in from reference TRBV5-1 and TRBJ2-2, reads KAGVTQTPRYLIKTRGQQVTLSCSPISGHRSVSWYQQTPGQGLQFLFEYFSETQRNKGNFPGRFSGRQFSNSRSEMNVSTLELGDSALYLCASSTDRGSAGELFFGEGSRLTVL.

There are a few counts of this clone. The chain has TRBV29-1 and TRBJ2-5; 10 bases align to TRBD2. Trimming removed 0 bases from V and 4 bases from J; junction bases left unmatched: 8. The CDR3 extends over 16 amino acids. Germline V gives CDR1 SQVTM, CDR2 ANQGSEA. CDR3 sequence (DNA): TGCAGCGTTGAAGAGTTACTAGCGGGGTTGCGAGAGACCCAGTACTTC. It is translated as CSVEELLAGLRETQYF.

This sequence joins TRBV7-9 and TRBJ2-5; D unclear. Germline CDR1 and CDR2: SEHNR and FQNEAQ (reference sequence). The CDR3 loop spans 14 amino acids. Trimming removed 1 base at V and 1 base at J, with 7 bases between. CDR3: CASSLGLSQETQYF. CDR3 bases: TGTGCCAGCAGCTTAGGTCTCTCCCAAGAGACCCAGTACTTC.

CDR3 protein: CASSSQGAQGTQYF. DNA of the CDR3: TGTGCCAGCAGCTCTCAGGGTGCCCAAGGTACGCAGTATTTT. The V gene is TRBV5-4, the J gene TRBJ2-3, with D perhaps matching TRBD1 (5 bases). V was pared by 3 bases and J by 8 bases, with 16 bases between. This CDR3 contains 14 residues. Per the germline V gene, CDR1 is SGHNT and CDR2 is YYREEE (reference sequence).

DNA for the CDR3: TGTGCCAGCAGCCCATCAAGGTCGGACGGTGAAAAACTGTTTTTT. Its protein product is CASSPSRSDGEKLFF. The chain joins TRBV4-2 to TRBJ1-4; D not certain. This CDR3 has 15 amino acids. Germline CDR1 is LGHNA and CDR2 is YNFKEQ. The V end lost 4 bases, the J end lost 7 bases, and 16 bases lay between the germline ends.